The sequence of this TCR beta chain was determined in a study of beta chain features in type 1 diabetes. Looking at the study overall: Patients looked much like healthy donors when it came to age, gender and cell yields.

CD4+ cells of the naive, central memory, regulatory and stem cell-like memory types were sorted via CD45RO/CCR7/CD25/CD127/CD95/CD27. Of the isolated RNA, all was reverse transcribed, and so the sequenced material was expressed TCRB transcripts. TCRdb's table, derived via immunoSEQ multiplex PCR, lists solely in-frame clones and lacks some. Here the sample spans 250,000 to 300,000 clones, roughly 24% being singletons. Germline values: CDR1 SQVTM, CDR2 ANQGSEA. After removal of 2 bases from V and 2 bases from J, the junction contained 4 bases not matched to a gene. The CDR3 is 16 amino acids. General study findings and limits: Naive, central memory and regulatory TCRB repertoires appeared more similar among patients than healthy donors. Cells with high TCR expression could be over-represented when cDNA is sequenced. Among all four CD4+ subsets, Type 1 diabetes patients had TCRB CDR3s that were moderately but significantly shorter.

In its sample, this clone was seen a few times. Its antigen is not known. V and J are TRBV29-1 and TRBJ2-1; 12 bases agree with TRBD2. The sequence derives from a woman in her twenties or thirties with type 1 diabetes. Sequenced input: naive CD4+ T cells from blood. This CDR3 is CSVELAGGATYNEQFF. Written as DNA, the CDR3 is TGCAGCGTTGAACTAGCGGGAGGGGCCACCTACAATGAGCAGTTCTTC.